The source of this T cell receptor (beta chain) is a study of chemoradiotherapy in HPV16-positive cancers (dated by TCRdb to between 2022 and 2023). For the study in its entirety: Candidate HPV-specific T-cell clones and common TCR motifs were defined by functional T-cell assays performed on cells from a couple of HPV16-positive patients. The study asked whether T-cell immunity to the HPV oncoproteins E6 and E7 changes during chemoradiotherapy and whether this immunity affects survival. The candidate HPV-specific TCRs and motifs were then tracked in TCR repertoires from some 86 patients with HPV-related cancers.

Library prep was done by the immunoSEQ multiplex PCR assay. The table comes from immuneACCESS by way of TCRdb, which keeps in-frame sequences with V and J called. Part of the clones is missing from these tables; in studies checked, under half for an unresolved V gene and the rest for unknown reasons. This sample gives under 70,000 clones in total; roughly 90% of them show up just once. The ten biggest clones cover around 3.5% of the sample. Overall study results and their limits: Expansion of candidate HPV-specific clones and E7-related TCR motifs was observed in the tumor microenvironment during treatment, whereas no such expansion was observed for non-HPV-specific T cells. Improved recurrence-free survival in HPV16-positive patients was associated with expansion of HPV-responsive T cells during chemoradiotherapy. The functional definition of HPV-specific T cells was derived from only a couple of HPV16-positive patients, and the survival association was reported for HPV16-positive patients.

A word on this clone: Its antigen is currently not known. No much larger clone is present one base from it, and per-base qualities are unavailable.

Repertoires were sampled repeatedly over the course of chemoradiotherapy so that clonal expansion in the tumor microenvironment could be followed. This clonotype originated in a human donor with HPV-associated anogenital cancer. This specimen was blood, taken from a patient who underwent chemoradiotherapy.

The encoded CDR3 is CASSPGQSLLELFF. The sequenced DNA: TGTGCCAGCTCACCCGGACAGTCCCTTTTGGAGCTGTTTTTT. The chain was built from TRBV18 and TRBJ2-2; TRBD1 is a possible D gene, resting on 6 matching bases. The CDR3 runs 14 amino acids, cysteine and phenylalanine included. CDR3 DNA only is kept here, 42 bases in frame from base 1. Looking up the germline V gene yields CDR1 KGHSH and CDR2 LQKENI. V is reduced by 3 bases and J by 10 bases, leaving a spacing of 15 bases between them.